These 5 T cell receptor beta chains were sequenced from one sample in a study of T-cell reconstitution after alpha-beta-depleted transplantation in children. TCRbeta library construction was performed incorporating unique molecular identifiers. Each CDR3 protein is one row after TCRdb ran MiXCR on the PCR reads. The sample shows around 100,000 distinct CDR3 sequences, approximately 6% of them seen only once. The specimen was PBMCs, mostly from graft donor cells, collected 60 days after TCRalphabeta/CD19-depleted stem cell transplant. All receptors derive from a female patient aged 2-10 years who had a stem cell transplant for Fanconi anemia, so the T cells may come from the graft donor.

The chain employs TRBV29-1 and TRBJ1-4; D not resolved. V was trimmed by 4 bases and J by 0 bases, leaving 12 bases between them. The CDR3 totals 15 residues. In germline, CDR1 is SQVTM, CDR2 ANQGSEA. The CDR3 DNA follows: TGCAGCGTTGGGGATTTTGGGGCAACTAATGAAAAACTGTTTTTT. Protein: CSVGDFGATNEKLFF. The variable domain in full, completed from reference TRBV29-1 and TRBJ1-4, reads SAVISQKPSRDICQRGTSLTIQCQVDSQVTMMFWYRQQPGQSLTLIATANQGSEATYESGFVIDKFPISRPNLTFSTLTVSNMSPEDSSIYLCSVGDFGATNEKLFFGSGTQLSVL.

The genes are TRBV10-3 and TRBJ2-1; weak D call: TRBD1 (6 bases). Germline values: CDR1 ENHRY, CDR2 SYGVKD. The V gene lost 8 bases and the J gene lost 6 bases, with 17 bases spanning the gap. This CDR3 is 14 amino acids long. In DNA form, the CDR3 reads TGTGCCATCGGGCGCCAGGGGCCCTCCAATGAGCAGTTCTTC. It yields the protein CAIGRQGPSNEQFF.

The V and J genes are TRBV27 and TRBJ2-7; D unresolved. CDR3 length equals 15 residues. V lost 3 bases and J lost 2, with 14 bases in between. Per germline, CDR1 MNHEY and CDR2 SMNVEV (reference sequence). The CDR3 DNA is TGTGCCAGCAGTTTTCTTACAGCCACCACCTACGAGCAGTACTTC. Translated, it gives CASSFLTATTYEQYF.

There are a few counts of this clonotype. CDR3 region: CASSTPLAASYNEQFF. Here the CDR3 DNA reads TGTGCCAGTAGTACCCCCTTAGCGGCCTCCTACAATGAGCAGTTCTTC. The chain is built from TRBV19 and TRBJ2-1, with D possibly matching TRBD2 (6 bases). The CDR3 has 16 amino acids. Germline CDR1 is LNHDA and CDR2 is SQIVND (reference sequence). V dropped 4 bases and J dropped 0 bases, with 13 bases sitting between them.

This clonotype was seen at least ten times. V and J are TRBV7-2 and TRBJ2-2, with D unclear. CDR3 length: 15 amino acids. Germline V gives CDR1 SGHTA, CDR2 FQGNSA. The V end was cut by 2 bases, the J end by 3 bases, with 10 bases between. Here the CDR3 DNA reads TGTGCCAGCAGCTTATTCGACATTTACACCGGGGAGCTGTTTTTT. Protein sequence: CASSLFDIYTGELFF.